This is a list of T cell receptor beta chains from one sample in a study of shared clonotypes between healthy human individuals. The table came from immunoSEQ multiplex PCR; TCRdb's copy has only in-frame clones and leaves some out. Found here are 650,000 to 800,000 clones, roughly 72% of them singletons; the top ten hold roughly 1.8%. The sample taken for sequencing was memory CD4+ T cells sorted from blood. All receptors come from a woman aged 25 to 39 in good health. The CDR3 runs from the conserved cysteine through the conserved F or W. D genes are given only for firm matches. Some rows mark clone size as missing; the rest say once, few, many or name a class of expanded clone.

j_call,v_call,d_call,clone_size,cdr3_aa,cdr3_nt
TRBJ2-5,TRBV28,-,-,CASTPTRLRVETQYF,TGTGCCAGCACCCCAACCAGGCTCCGGGTGGAGACCCAGTACTTC
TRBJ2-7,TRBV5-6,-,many,CASSPGQDEQYF,TGTGCCAGCAGCCCCGGACAAGACGAGCAGTACTTC
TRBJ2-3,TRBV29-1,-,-,CSVSRDSPPDTQYF,TGCAGCGTAAGCCGGGACTCGCCGCCAGATACGCAGTATTTT
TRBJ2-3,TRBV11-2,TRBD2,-,CASSYALAGGTDTQYF,TGTGCCAGCAGCTACGCCCTAGCGGGAGGAACAGATACGCAGTATTTT
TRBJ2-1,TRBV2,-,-,CASSGLAAYNEQFF,TGTGCCAGCAGTGGCCTAGCAGCCTACAATGAGCAGTTCTTC
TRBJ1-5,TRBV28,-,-,CASRMTGPWPQHF,TGTGCCAGCAGGATGACAGGCCCGTGGCCCCAGCATTTT
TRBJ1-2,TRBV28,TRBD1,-,CASSLPRRGQKGYTF,TGTGCCAGCAGTTTACCACGAAGGGGGCAAAAAGGCTACACCTTC
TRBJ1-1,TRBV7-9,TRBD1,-,CASSLAQAGGATEAFF,TGTGCCAGCAGCTTAGCGCAGGCAGGGGGAGCCACTGAAGCTTTCTTT
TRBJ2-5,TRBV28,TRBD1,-,CASSSRDRGVQETQYF,TGTGCCAGCAGTTCCCGGGACAGGGGTGTCCAAGAGACCCAGTACTTC
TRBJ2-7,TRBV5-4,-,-,CASSLVTSDEQYF,TGTGCCAGCAGCTTGGTGACGAGCGACGAGCAGTACTTC
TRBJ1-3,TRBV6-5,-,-,CASSYSWEAGNTIYF,TGTGCCAGCAGTTACTCCTGGGAAGCTGGAAACACCATATATTTT
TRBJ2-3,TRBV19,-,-,CASSKQGRTDTQYF,TGTGCCAGTAGTAAACAGGGACGCACAGATACGCAGTATTTT
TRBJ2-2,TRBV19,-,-,CASTRQDTGELFF,TGTGCCAGTACTAGGCAGGACACCGGGGAGCTGTTTTTT
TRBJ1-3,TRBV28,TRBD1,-,CASSSGTGWLNTIYF,TGTGCCAGCAGTTCCGGGACAGGGTGGTTAAACACCATATATTTT
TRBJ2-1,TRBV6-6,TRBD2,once,CASSYPGTSGIYEQFF,TGTGCCAGCAGTTACCCCGGGACTAGCGGGATATATGAGCAGTTCTTC
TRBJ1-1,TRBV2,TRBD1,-,CASSEFGTGSATEAFF,TGTGCCAGCAGTGAATTTGGGACAGGGTCGGCCACTGAAGCTTTCTTT
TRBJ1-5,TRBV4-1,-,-,CASSQEGGWSNQPQHF,TGCGCCAGCAGCCAAGAAGGGGGATGGAGCAATCAGCCCCAGCATTTT
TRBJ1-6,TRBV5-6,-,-,CASSSSLGGLGSPLHF,TGTGCCAGCAGCTCTAGCCTCGGCGGGCTAGGCTCACCCCTCCACTTT
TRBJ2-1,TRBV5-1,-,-,CASSPGNYNEQFF,TGCGCCAGCAGCCCCGGGAATTACAATGAGCAGTTCTTC
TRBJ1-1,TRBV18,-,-,CASSPRASGNTEAFF,TGTGCCAGCTCACCACGGGCCTCGGGGAACACTGAAGCTTTCTTT
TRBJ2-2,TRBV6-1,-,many,CASHPTGPAGELFF,TGTGCCAGCCACCCCACAGGGCCGGCCGGGGAGCTGTTTTTT
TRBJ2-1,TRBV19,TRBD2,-,CASTTTSGRHNEQFF,TGTGCCAGTACCACTACTAGCGGGAGGCACAATGAGCAGTTCTTC
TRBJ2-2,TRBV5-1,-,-,CASSLRQNTGELFF,TGCGCCAGCAGCTTACGGCAGAACACCGGGGAGCTGTTTTTT
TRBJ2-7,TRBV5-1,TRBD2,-,CASSPGTSGRAPSEQYF,TGCGCCAGCAGCCCCGGGACTAGCGGGAGGGCCCCCTCGGAGCAGTACTTC
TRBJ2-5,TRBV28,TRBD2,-,CASSPGTSGKETQYF,TGTGCCAGCAGCCCCGGGACTAGCGGGAAAGAGACCCAGTACTTC
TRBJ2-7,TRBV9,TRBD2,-,CASSVKAGGAYEQYF,TGTGCCAGCAGCGTTAAAGCGGGAGGGGCCTACGAGCAGTACTTC
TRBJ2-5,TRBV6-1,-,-,CASSGWLESETQYF,TGTGCCAGCAGTGGGTGGCTAGAGTCAGAGACCCAGTACTTC
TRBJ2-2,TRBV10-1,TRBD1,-,CASSEWTGGNTGELFF,TGCGCCAGCAGTGAGTGGACAGGGGGAAACACCGGGGAGCTGTTTTTT
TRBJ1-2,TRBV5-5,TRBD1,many,CASSMTGTGSGYTF,TGTGCCAGCAGCATGACCGGGACAGGGTCTGGCTACACCTTC
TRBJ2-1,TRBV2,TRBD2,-,CASSSGRAYNEQFF,TGTGCCAGCAGCAGCGGGAGGGCCTACAATGAGCAGTTCTTC
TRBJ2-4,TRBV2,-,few,CASSEDQINIQYF,TGTGCCAGCAGTGAAGACCAAATCAACATTCAGTACTTC
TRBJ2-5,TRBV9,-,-,CASGGAYSETQYF,TGTGCCAGTGGAGGGGCCTACTCAGAGACCCAGTACTTC
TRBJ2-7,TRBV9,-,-,CASSVATGPYEQYF,TGTGCCAGCAGCGTTGCGACAGGCCCCTACGAGCAGTACTTC
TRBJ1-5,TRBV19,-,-,CASSNDGQPQHF,TGTGCCAGTAGTAACGACGGTCAGCCCCAGCATTTT
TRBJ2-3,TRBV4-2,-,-,CASSLMEGDTQYF,TGTGCCAGCAGCTTGATGGAGGGGGATACGCAGTATTTT
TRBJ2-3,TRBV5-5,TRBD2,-,CASSRETGTSGSRLTDTQYF,TGTGCCAGCAGCAGAGAGACCGGGACTAGCGGGAGTCGACTCACAGATACGCAGTATTTT
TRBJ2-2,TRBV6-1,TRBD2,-,CASSETGLAVTGELFF,TGTGCCAGCAGTGAGACGGGACTAGCTGTTACCGGGGAGCTGTTTTTT
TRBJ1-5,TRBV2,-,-,CASTLNSNQPQHF,TGTGCCAGCACCCTAAATAGCAATCAGCCCCAGCATTTT
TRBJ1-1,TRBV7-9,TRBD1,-,CASSLGDRGGTEAFF,TGTGCCAGCAGCTTGGGGGACAGGGGTGGAACTGAAGCTTTCTTT
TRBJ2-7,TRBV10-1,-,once,CAIKGRKDEQYF,TGCGCTATTAAGGGCAGGAAGGACGAGCAGTACTTC
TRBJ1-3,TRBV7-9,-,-,CASSPTKAFGNTIYF,TGTGCCAGCAGCCCGACAAAGGCGTTTGGAAACACCATATATTTT
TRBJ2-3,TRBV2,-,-,CASSELESTDTQYF,TGTGCCAGCAGTGAATTGGAGAGTACAGATACGCAGTATTTT
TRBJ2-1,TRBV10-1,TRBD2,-,CAVSGSGNEQFF,TGCGCCGTTAGCGGGAGTGGAAATGAGCAGTTCTTC
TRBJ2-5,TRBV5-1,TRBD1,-,CASSPTGEHQETQYF,TGCGCCAGCAGCCCCACAGGGGAACATCAAGAGACCCAGTACTTC
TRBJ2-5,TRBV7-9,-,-,CASSLGVSISETQYF,TGTGCCAGCAGCTTAGGGGTTAGTATTTCGGAGACCCAGTACTTC
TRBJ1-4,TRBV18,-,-,CASSRARATLEKLFF,TGTGCCAGCTCACGCGCCAGGGCAACTCTGGAAAAACTGTTTTTT
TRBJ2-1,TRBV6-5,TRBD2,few,CASSLLAGGPYEQFF,TGTGCCAGCTCGCTCCTGGCGGGAGGGCCATATGAGCAGTTCTTC
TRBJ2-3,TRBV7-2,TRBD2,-,CASTPGTSGRWIPYF,TGTGCCAGCACCCCCGGGACTAGCGGGAGATGGATACCATATTTT
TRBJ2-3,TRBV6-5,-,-,CASTMQGTDTQYF,TGTGCCAGCACGATGCAGGGGACAGATACGCAGTATTTT
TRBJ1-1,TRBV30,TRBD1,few,CAWSPRQGAGGTEAFF,TGTGCCTGGAGTCCTCGACAGGGGGCTGGGGGCACTGAAGCTTTCTTT
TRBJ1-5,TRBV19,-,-,CASSRGTGNQPQHF,TGTGCCAGTAGCCGAGGGACGGGCAATCAGCCCCAGCATTTT
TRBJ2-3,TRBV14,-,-,CASSRIGSPGTQYF,TGTGCCAGCAGCCGCATCGGGAGCCCGGGTACGCAGTATTTT
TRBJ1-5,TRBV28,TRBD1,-,CASTGQGARGNQPQHF,TGTGCCAGCACTGGACAGGGGGCTCGTGGCAATCAGCCCCAGCATTTT
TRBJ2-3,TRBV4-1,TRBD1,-,CASSQGPGQGTDTQYF,TGCGCCAGCAGCCAGGGACCGGGACAGGGTACAGATACGCAGTATTTT
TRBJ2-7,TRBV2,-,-,CASSEEVEQYF,TGTGCCAGCAGTGAGGAGGTCGAGCAGTACTTC
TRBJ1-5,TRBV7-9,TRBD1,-,CASSLAGQGLGQPQHF,TGTGCCAGCAGCTTAGCGGGACAGGGGTTGGGTCAGCCCCAGCATTTT
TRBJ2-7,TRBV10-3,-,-,CAISDARYYEQYF,TGTGCCATCAGTGATGCCCGGTACTACGAGCAGTACTTC
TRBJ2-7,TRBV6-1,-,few,CASSGDGYSSYEQYF,TGTGCCAGCAGTGGGGACGGATACAGCTCCTACGAGCAGTACTTC
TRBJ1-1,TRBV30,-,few,CAWSVDRTMNTEAFF,TGTGCCTGGAGTGTAGATAGGACAATGAACACTGAAGCTTTCTTT